The subject of this entry is one TCR beta chain. Its antigen is still unknown. This entry is derived from a study of molecular identifiers for immune sequencing clone quantification. Study results and caveats: Over 99% of effector molecules, yet under 1% of naive-cell molecules, were held by clones above 20 RNA copies. Spiked Jurkat TCR RNA from one cell was reportedly detectable among around 1 million naive cells.

Germline values: CDR1 WSHSY, CDR2 SAAADI. Trimming removed 6 bases at V and 6 bases at J, with 8 bases between. The CDR3 consists of 11 residues. Naive CD8 T cells underwent sorting with the CD8+CD4-CCR7+CD45RA+ definition. Bulk libraries came from a prior protocol with listed TCR primers. TCRdb processed the PCR reads anew with MiXCR; each CDR3 protein has one entry. The sample carries under 350,000 distinct CDR3 sequences, 24% recorded once. The TCR sequence derives from a human donor in good health. Some libraries in this study had Jurkat cell RNA spiked in. Sequenced sample: naive CD8+ T cells from blood, with Jurkat cell RNA spiked in. Subset given: FACS-sorted CD8+CD4-CCR7+CD45RA+ naive T cells. J is TRBJ1-1 and V is TRBV10-2; perhaps TRBD1 as D (5 bases). CDR3 sequence reads: CASSEGPEAFF. In DNA form, the CDR3 reads TGCGCCAGCAGCGAGGGGCCTGAAGCTTTCTTT.